The 20 T cell receptor beta chains presented below share a single source sample, sequenced in a study of blood T cell repertoires in COVID-19 (TCRdb year 2020). Libraries were made using the immunoSEQ multiplex PCR assay. TCRdb stores this immuneACCESS table with in-frame sequences only. Part of the clones is absent; in the studies checked, under half of the shortfall reflects unresolved V genes, and no reason is known for the rest. The sample has some 100,000 clones on record, roughly 85% of them singletons. Under 3.5% of the sample is in the top ten clones. The specimen sequenced was PBMCs or T cells enriched from blood (not recorded which). These receptors were obtained from a woman in her fifties or sixties who had recovered from COVID-19.

The chain has TRBV28 and TRBJ2-1, with 8 bases identical to TRBD2. The CDR3 is 15 residues long. The J segment lost 2 bases and the V segment lost 6 bases, leaving 6 bases of the junction unmatched. Germline-derived CDR1 and CDR2 are MDHEN and SYDVKM. CDR3 DNA: TGTGCCAGCAGCGGTAGCGGGGCGGCCTACAATGAGCAGTTCTTC. This gives the protein CASSGSGAAYNEQFF.

V is TRBV7-2 and J is TRBJ2-7; D not resolved. There are 12 residues in the CDR3. Germline CDR1 and CDR2: SGHTA and FQGNSA. Trimming stripped 3 bases from V and 6 bases from J, with 9 bases between. CDR3: CASSFPRREQYF. CDR3 nucleotides: TGTGCCAGCAGCTTCCCCAGGCGCGAGCAGTACTTC.

V gene TRBV28 combines with J gene TRBJ2-7; D perhaps matches TRBD2 (6 bases). V gave up 7 bases and J gave up 2 bases, with 15 bases separating them. This CDR3 region has 14 residues. CDR1 is MDHEN, CDR2 SYDVKM, per germline. CDR3 sequence (DNA): TGTGCCAGCAATTCGCTGGGGGGTACCTACGAGCAGTACTTC. Its protein is CASNSLGGTYEQYF.

The chain joins TRBV7-2 to TRBJ2-1; no definite D call. V lost 1 base and J 1 base, leaving 17 bases between the germline ends. In germline, CDR1 is SGHTA, CDR2 FQGNSA. This CDR3 comprises 18 residues. For the CDR3, the DNA is TGTGCCAGCAGCTTAGTCACACTTAGCCTAATTTCCTACAATGAGCAGTTCTTC. It codes for CASSLVTLSLISYNEQFF.

This chain links TRBV2 with TRBJ2-3; 9 nucleotides match TRBD2. Germline assignment: CDR1 SNHLY and CDR2 FYNNEI. This CDR3 comprises 17 residues. V shed 5 bases and J 0 bases; nucleotides not matched to a gene: 9. CDR3 amino acids: CASSQTSGPLSTDTQYF. Here the CDR3 DNA reads TGTGCCAGCAGTCAGACTAGCGGACCCTTAAGCACAGATACGCAGTATTTT.

The chain joins TRBV4-1 to TRBJ2-5; 8 positions agree with TRBD2. This CDR3 contains 14 residues. V shed 4 bases and J 5 bases; nucleotides not matched to a gene: 6. Germline CDR1 and CDR2: MGHRA and YSYEKL. The CDR3 DNA follows: TGCGCCAGCAGCCGATCGACTAGCGACGAGACCCAGTACTTC. Its protein product is CASSRSTSDETQYF.

The chain combines TRBV7-9 with TRBJ1-6; D gene uncertain. V lost 1 base to trimming and J lost 9 bases, with 13 bases between them. The V gene's germline CDR1 is SEHNR and CDR2 FQNEAQ (reference sequence). The CDR3 runs 15 residues. CDR3: CASSLDGSSGSPLHF. The CDR3 nucleotides read TGTGCCAGCAGCTTAGATGGCAGCTCAGGTTCACCCCTCCACTTT.

This rearrangement joins TRBV27 to TRBJ1-6; a possible D gene is TRBD1 (6 bases). V shed 6 bases and J shed 5 bases, with 11 bases lying between them. Germline lookup yields CDR1 MNHEY and CDR2 SMNVEV (reference sequence). This CDR3 contains 14 residues. As DNA, the CDR3 is TGTGCCAGCAGAAAACAGGGTGATAATTCACCCCTCCACTTT. Amino acids: CASRKQGDNSPLHF.

The rearrangement links TRBV2 to TRBJ2-5; 7 positions agree with TRBD2. CDR3 length: 16 amino acids. The V and J ends lost 1 base and 4 bases, in that order; junction bases with no gene match: 9. Looked up from germline, CDR1 is SNHLY and CDR2 is FYNNEI. The CDR3 DNA sequence: TGTGCCAGCAGTGAAGTTGAAGCGGGATTGGGAGAGACCCAGTACTTC. The encoded protein is CASSEVEAGLGETQYF.

The chain carries TRBV7-2 and TRBJ2-3, with D maybe TRBD2 (6 bases). The CDR3 consists of 14 residues. Trimming cost V 5 bases and J 4 bases, with 13 bases left between them. Germline CDR1 SGHTA, CDR2 FQGNSA. The CDR3 loop is CASSARGGPDTQYF. The DNA for the CDR3 is TGTGCCAGCAGCGCCCGGGGAGGTCCAGATACGCAGTATTTT.

This clone showed up just a few times. This chain links TRBV2 with TRBJ1-1, with D unclear. Germline V gives CDR1 SNHLY, CDR2 FYNNEI. CDR3 size: 12 residues. V lost 6 bases, J lost 6 bases, and 11 bases lay in between. The CDR3 is CASRAGRAEAFF. The CDR3 DNA reads as TGTGCCAGCAGGGCCGGCCGGGCTGAAGCTTTCTTT.

The chain recombines TRBV29-1 with TRBJ2-5, with 8 bases matching TRBD1. The V gene's germline CDR1 is SQVTM and CDR2 ANQGSEA. V dropped 4 bases and J dropped 5; count of bases not matched to a gene: 6. This CDR3 comprises 13 residues. This CDR3 reads CSVVQGADETQYF. For the CDR3, the DNA is TGCAGCGTTGTCCAGGGGGCGGATGAGACCCAGTACTTC.

This rearrangement joins TRBV28 to TRBJ2-5; 8 bases are shared with TRBD1. The CDR3 is made up of 14 amino acids. Germline CDR1 reads MDHEN; CDR2 reads SYDVKM. Losses at the gene ends were 7 bases for V and 7 bases for J; bases not matched to a gene: 11. CDR3 DNA sequence: TGTGCCAGCACTAGGCAGGGGGCGTGGGCGACCCAGTACTTC. Its translation: CASTRQGAWATQYF.

V is TRBV28 and J is TRBJ1-2; 8 bases match TRBD1. Germline V CDR1 and CDR2: MDHEN, SYDVKM. This CDR3 has 17 residues. Germline trimming cut 8 bases from V and 2 bases from J; bases unmatched to any gene: 16. The CDR3 DNA follows: TGTGCCAGCCAGCGAGGACAGGGTCAAGGTCGAAACTATGGCTACACCTTC. Protein sequence: CASQRGQGQGRNYGYTF.

The chain recombines TRBV24-1 with TRBJ2-7; D unresolved. The CDR3 has 14 amino acids. Germline assignment: CDR1 KGHDR and CDR2 SFDVKD. V shed 7 bases and J shed 6 bases, with 18 bases lying between them. The DNA of the CDR3 is TGTGCCACCAGACATGAACATCAGGCCTCCGAGCAGTACTTC. Translation gives CATRHEHQASEQYF.

The CDR3 loop is CASSLRQGSQPQHF. The CDR3 nucleotides are TGTGCCAGCAGTCTCCGACAGGGAAGTCAGCCCCAGCATTTT. This chain links TRBV28 with TRBJ1-5; 7 bases are shared with TRBD1. The germline V gene has CDR1 MDHEN and CDR2 SYDVKM. The CDR3 is 14 residues long. With V trimmed by 5 bases and J by 6 bases, 7 bases remained unmatched.

The V gene is TRBV20-1, the J gene TRBJ1-1; possibly TRBD1 for D (6 bases). V was shortened by 7 bases and J by 5 bases, with 11 bases between the two germline ends. This CDR3 spans 11 amino acids. Germline V CDR1 and CDR2: DFQATT, SNEGSKA (reference sequence). DNA for the CDR3: TGCAGTGTTCGGGGGGCAACTGAAGCTTTCTTT. As protein: CSVRGATEAFF.

This chain joins TRBV7-3 and TRBJ1-6, with D possibly being TRBD1 (5 bases). Trimming stripped 7 bases from V and 0 bases from J, with 19 bases between. The germline CDR1 and CDR2 sequences are SGHTA and FQGTGA. The CDR3 has 18 residues. CDR3 nucleotides: TGTGCCAGCATCGCCCCACGACAGTCGAGCTCCTATAATTCACCCCTCCACTTT. Translated, it gives CASIAPRQSSSYNSPLHF.

The chain employs TRBV19 and TRBJ1-1; no firm D call. CDR1 LNHDA and CDR2 SQIVND come from the germline V gene (reference sequence). The CDR3 is 12 amino acids. Trimming took off 5 bases at V and 2 bases at J, with 6 bases between the two ends. The CDR3 DNA follows: TGTGCCAGTAGTGAGGGTAACACTGAAGCTTTCTTT. This translates into CASSEGNTEAFF.

Here the CDR3 reads CATSDLGKRENTGELFF. CDR3 bases: TGTGCCACCAGTGATTTAGGCAAGCGGGAAAACACCGGGGAGCTGTTTTTT. V usage is TRBV24-1 and J usage is TRBJ2-2, with 7 positions matching TRBD2. The CDR3 loop spans 17 amino acids. CDR1 and CDR2 (germline): KGHDR, SFDVKD. J gave up 2 bases and V 1 base, and 6 bases lay outside the gene matches.